This TCR beta chain comes out of a study of beta chain features in type 1 diabetes. Overall study results and limits: In all four CD4+ subsets, TCRB CDR3 length was significantly, moderately reduced in type 1 diabetes.

As to this clone: The antigen is not known.

V lost 6 bases, J lost 8 bases, and 12 bases stayed unmatched. Per germline, CDR1 SNHLY and CDR2 FYNNEI. The CDR3 extends over 14 amino acids. Every isolated RNA sample was fully reverse transcribed, so sequencing captured expressed TCRB transcripts. The repertoire was sequenced with immunoSEQ multiplex PCR; TCRdb's copy has only in-frame clones and lacks some. The table records about 250,000 clones, around 9.9% of them present only once. Specimen: naive CD4+ T cells from blood. The clonotype originates from a man aged 25-40 years with type 1 diabetes. This chain links TRBV2 with TRBJ1-2; the match to TRBD1 covers 7 bases. The CDR3 DNA reads TGTGCCAGCAGCAGACAGGGCCCACAAGTGGGCTACACCTTC. It specifies CASSRQGPQVGYTF.